One sample yielded the 20 T cell receptor beta chains listed below, sequenced in a study of STAT5B mutations in CD4+ large granular lymphocyte leukemia. This table comes from immunoSEQ multiplex PCR, and its TCRdb copy is limited to in-frame clones, with some not included. The table records around 32,000 clones, around 66% of them present only once. What was sequenced was CD4+ T cells from blood buffy coats. The receptor set was obtained from a human donor in good health.

The rearrangement uses TRBV5-1 and TRBJ2-7; D not certain. Germline CDR1 is SGHRS and CDR2 is YFSETQ. This CDR3 spans 14 amino acids. Trimming took off 0 bases at V and 0 bases at J, with 7 bases between the two ends. The CDR3 DNA sequence: TGCGCCAGCAGCTTGGAACGGAGCTCCTACGAGCAGTACTTC. It translates to CASSLERSSYEQYF.

This clone occurred once. The chain combines TRBV18 with TRBJ2-7, with a tentative D call TRBD1 (6 bases). The germline V gene encodes CDR1 KGHSH and CDR2 LQKENI. V was shortened by 3 bases and J by 4 bases, with 7 bases between the two germline ends. The CDR3 has 12 residues. The CDR3 loop reads CASSPDRYEQYF. The CDR3 DNA reads TGTGCCAGCTCACCTGACAGGTACGAGCAGTACTTC.

J is TRBJ1-1 and V is TRBV27; a weak D match, TRBD1 (5 bases). Germline CDR1 and CDR2: MNHEY and SMNVEV (reference sequence). The CDR3 has 15 amino acids. V lost 3 bases and J 0 bases, leaving 11 bases between the germline ends. The DNA for the CDR3 is TGTGCCAGCAGTTTGGTGGGGGTCATGAACACTGAAGCTTTCTTT. Amino acids: CASSLVGVMNTEAFF.

The J gene is TRBJ1-2, the V gene TRBV7-2; 7 nucleotides match TRBD1. The ends lost 4 bases at V and 6 bases at J; junction bases unmatched: 11. CDR1 is SGHTA and CDR2 is FQGNSA in the germline V gene. The CDR3 sequence is 15 residues long. The CDR3 reads CASSSTGTVPHGYTF. CDR3 nucleotides: TGTGCCAGCAGCTCGACCGGGACAGTGCCACATGGCTACACCTTC.

In DNA form, the CDR3 reads TGTGCCAGCAGCTTGGGATGGAGGGACACTGAAGCTTTCTTT. Its protein product is CASSLGWRDTEAFF. The V call is TRBV7-8, the J call TRBJ1-1, with no clear D. The CDR3 has 14 amino acids. Germline assignment: CDR1 SGHVS and CDR2 FQNEAQ. V shed 3 bases and J shed 3 bases, with 11 bases lying between them.

The genes are TRBV5-4 and TRBJ1-1; 11 bases fit TRBD1. V lost 5 bases to trimming and J lost 6 bases; unmatched junction nucleotides: 6. This CDR3 comprises 14 residues. Looked up from germline, CDR1 is SGHNT and CDR2 is YYREEE (reference sequence). CDR3 sequence: CASSSGQGGAEAFF. The CDR3 coding sequence is TGTGCCAGCAGTTCGGGACAGGGGGGCGCTGAAGCTTTCTTT.

There are a few counts of this clone. The rearrangement joins TRBV19 to TRBJ1-1, with unresolved D. This CDR3 is built from 11 residues. CDR1 and CDR2 from the germline V gene are LNHDA and SQIVND (reference sequence). Trimming removed 10 bases from V and 7 bases from J, with 13 bases in between. The CDR3 here is CATGLGSEAFF. The CDR3 bases are TGTGCCACTGGACTCGGGAGTGAAGCTTTCTTT.

The V gene is TRBV6-5, the J gene TRBJ2-7, with 14 nucleotides matching TRBD2. The V segment lost 6 bases and the J segment 4 bases; nucleotides outside the gene matches: 5. The V gene's germline CDR1 is MNHEY and CDR2 SVGAGI. This CDR3 region has 15 residues. CDR3 in amino acids: CASSHGLAGGYEQYF. CDR3 nucleotide sequence: TGTGCCAGCAGCCATGGACTAGCGGGGGGTTACGAGCAGTACTTC.

V usage is TRBV25-1 and J usage is TRBJ2-2; possibly TRBD1 or TRBD2 for D (6 bases each). The CDR3 loop spans 16 amino acids. Germline V gene lookup returns CDR1 MGHDK and CDR2 SYGVNS. V lost 0 bases and J lost 1, with 9 bases in between. CDR3 sequence (DNA): TGTGCCAGCAGTGAATATGGGGGGCAGAACACCGGGGAGCTGTTTTTT. Translating gives CASSEYGGQNTGELFF.

This clone was seen just once. The chain links TRBV5-1 to TRBJ1-1; 7 bases align to TRBD1. V dropped 4 bases and J dropped 0; count of bases not matched to a gene: 9. This CDR3 is built from 16 residues. Per the germline V gene, CDR1 is SGHRS and CDR2 is YFSETQ. Here the CDR3 reads CASSGRDSAMNTEAFF. The CDR3 DNA reads as TGCGCCAGCAGCGGACGGGACAGCGCAATGAACACTGAAGCTTTCTTT.

The V call is TRBV25-1, the J call TRBJ2-7, with 9 bases matching TRBD2. Germline V lookup: CDR1 MGHDK, CDR2 SYGVNS. V shed 6 bases and J 9 bases; nucleotides not matched to a gene: 6. The CDR3 sequence is 12 residues long. The CDR3 nucleotides read TGTGCCAGCAGAGCGGGGGGCGAACCGCAGTACTTC. Translation gives CASRAGGEPQYF.

This clone has just a few counts. CDR3 amino acids: CASSRMTGAMNTEAFF. The CDR3 DNA reads TGTGCCAGCAGCAGAATGACAGGGGCGATGAACACTGAAGCTTTCTTT. The chain links TRBV5-4 to TRBJ1-1; 8 bases align to TRBD1. This CDR3 contains 16 residues. CDR1 SGHNT and CDR2 YYREEE come from the germline V gene (reference sequence). The V and J ends lost 4 bases and 0 bases, in that order; junction bases with no gene match: 8.

The gene calls are TRBV2 and TRBJ2-7; 14 nucleotides agree with TRBD2. J was trimmed by 4 bases and V by 4 bases; bases with no gene match: 6. This CDR3 has 16 amino acids. CDR1 SNHLY and CDR2 FYNNEI come from the germline V gene. The CDR3 here is CASSGGLAGGLYEQYF. In DNA, the CDR3 is TGTGCCAGCAGTGGAGGACTAGCGGGGGGATTATACGAGCAGTACTTC.

This clone has only a few counts. The chain employs TRBV2 and TRBJ2-2; 10 nucleotides align to TRBD1. The CDR3 runs 15 residues. Germline V lookup: CDR1 SNHLY, CDR2 FYNNEI. V trimming: 1 base; J trimming: 7 bases; junction bases outside the gene matches: 3. The CDR3 nucleotides read TGTGCCAGCAGTGAAGGGGGACAGGGGTTCGGGGAGCTGTTTTTT. It specifies CASSEGGQGFGELFF. The variable domain in full, with the rest retrieved from reference TRBV2 and TRBJ2-2, is EPEVTQTPSHQVTQMGQEVILRCVPISNHLYFYWYRQILGQKVEFLVSFYNNEISEKSEIFDDQFSVERPDGSNFTLKIRSTKLEDSAMYFCASSEGGQGFGELFFGEGSRLTVL.

The chain has TRBV15 and TRBJ1-3, with 11 bases matching TRBD1. The length of the CDR3 is 18 residues. Germline V lookup: CDR1 LNHNV, CDR2 YYDKDF (reference sequence). V dropped 4 bases and J dropped 0; count of bases not matched to a gene: 8. The chain's CDR3 is CATSKDRGRRSSGNTIYF. As DNA, the CDR3 is TGTGCCACCAGCAAGGACAGGGGGCGAAGATCCTCTGGAAACACCATATATTTT.

The rearrangement links TRBV30 to TRBJ2-7; D is uncertain. The CDR3 totals 13 residues. Trimming removed 0 bases at V and 5 bases at J, with 11 bases between. CDR1 and CDR2 from the germline V gene are GTSNPN and SVGIG (reference sequence). The CDR3, as DNA: TGTGCCTGGAGTGTACTATTTTCTAACGAGCAGTACTTC. Encoded protein: CAWSVLFSNEQYF. Full variable domain (outside the CDR3, taken from reference TRBV30 and TRBJ2-7): SQTIHQWPATLVQPVGSPLSLECTVEGTSNPNLYWYRQAAGRGLQLLFYSVGIGQISSEVPQNLSASRPQDRQFILSSKKLLLSDSGFYLCAWSVLFSNEQYFGPGTRLTVT.

The chain recombines TRBV15 with TRBJ1-2; D is possibly TRBD1 (5 bases). Germline CDR1 is LNHNV and CDR2 is YYDKDF (reference sequence). Trimming stripped 3 bases from V and 10 bases from J, with 12 bases between. There are 12 residues in the CDR3. Here the CDR3 reads CATSRGDGFYTF. CDR3 DNA sequence: TGTGCCACCAGCAGGGGGGACGGATTCTACACCTTC. The full variable domain, completed using reference TRBV15 and TRBJ1-2, is DAMVIQNPRYQVTQFGKPVTLSCSQTLNHNVMYWYQQKSSQAPKLLFHYYDKDFNNEADTPDNFQSRRPNTSFCFLDIRSPGLGDTAMYLCATSRGDGFYTFGSGTRLTVV.

This clone has only a few counts. The V gene is TRBV7-9, the J gene TRBJ1-2; D not resolved. Germline V gene data show CDR1 as SEHNR and CDR2 as FQNEAQ (reference sequence). The V and J ends lost 5 bases and 7 bases respectively, with 14 bases between them. This CDR3 is 13 amino acids long. In nucleotides, the CDR3 is TGTGCCAGCAGCCATCCTAACGGAGGTGGCTACACCTTC. It translates to CASSHPNGGGYTF.

This sequence joins TRBV5-1 and TRBJ1-1; 7 nucleotides line up with TRBD1. Germline CDR1 reads SGHRS; CDR2 reads YFSETQ. Unmatched junction bases numbered 6, after V lost 4 bases and J lost 0 bases. The CDR3 is 15 residues long. This CDR3 reads CASSQTTGMNTEAFF. For the CDR3, the DNA is TGCGCCAGCAGCCAGACGACAGGGATGAACACTGAAGCTTTCTTT.

This rearrangement joins TRBV11-2 to TRBJ2-1; D possibly corresponds to TRBD2 (6 bases). CDR3 size: 14 residues. The V gene lost 5 bases and the J gene lost 4 bases, with 12 bases spanning the gap. CDR1 SGHAT and CDR2 FQNNGV come from the germline V gene. Here the CDR3 reads CASSVGTVYNEQFF. DNA of the CDR3: TGTGCCAGCAGCGTTGGGACTGTATACAATGAGCAGTTCTTC. Combining the CDR3 with reference TRBV11-2 and TRBJ2-1 gives the whole variable domain EAGVAQSPRYKIIEKRQSVAFWCNPISGHATLYWYQQILGQGPKLLIQFQNNGVVDDSQLPKDRFSAERLKGVDSTLKIQPAKLEDSAVYLCASSVGTVYNEQFFGPGTRLTVL.